This T cell receptor beta chain was obtained from a study of cytomegalovirus exposure and HLA in healthy donors (TCRdb year 2017). Study-level background: An earlier analysis of about 560 of the donors reported under 300 Gb of sequence data and roughly 120 million unique TCR beta sequences obtained from about 170 million T cells. An early release covering around 630 HLA-typed donors comprised about 300 gigabases of sequencing data and around 86 million unique TCR sequences. The genetic ancestry cluster associated with self-reported Caucasian donors included 81% of the 300 to 450 genotyped donors. The aim of the study was to test whether cataloging public T cell receptors could identify signatures of past pathogen exposure. The T cell repertoires of 670 or so subjects were profiled by immunosequencing and related to cytomegalovirus serostatus. Along with the roughly 710-subject first cohort, a separate validation cohort of approximately 110 different subjects was used. To predict cytomegalovirus infection status, the study brought together high-throughput TCR immunosequencing, statistical association of individual TCRs with disease status, and machine learning. A later analysis re-analyzed previously published TCR beta repertoires from about 600 donors and added high-resolution HLA genotyping to study TCR occurrence patterns. Rather than drawing on any new phenotypic data, the later analysis identified candidate immune exposures from TCR beta sequences and the way those sequences occurred across donors. An earlier analysis of fewer than 750 of the donors used high-throughput TCR beta sequencing to judge whether each TCR beta V gene segment behaved as functional or pseudogenic. Donor age, sex, ethnicity and CMV serostatus were compiled together with the repertoire data. Genome-wide SNP genotypes for about 65% of the 666 donors were used in a later genetic analysis, which treated that subset as a discovery cohort. Every repertoire in the discovery cohort had been generated on one and the same sequencing platform. Both class I and class II loci were covered by HLA typing, at four-digit resolution. The number of donors typed differed by locus, with 629-630 for A, B, C, DRB1 and DQB1, roughly 520 for DQA1, 606 for DPA1, and some 470 for DPB1. Roughly 5 DR-DQ haplotypes were treated as single units for association and clustering because of strong linkage in the cohort. Among 350 to 400 genotyped donors of the cohort, an average of approximately 230,000 unique TCR beta nucleotide sequences were sequenced per donor, about a sixth of them non-productive. Results the study describes overall, beyond this receptor: While some public TCRs were present in many individuals, most TCR sequences turned up only very rarely across donors. Because counts were too low, around 18 rarely observed V segments, including chromosome 9 orphons, were left out of the earlier analysis of 500 to 650 of the donors. A group of highly shared sequence variants was considered likely to be a technical artifact of the sequencing pipeline. Because HLA typing was missing for some donors at each locus, association tests included only the typed subset. A further reported finding was that TCR beta sequences accurately predicted the HLA-A and HLA-B alleles for most subjects in the first cohort. In a later analysis, more than 15,000 TCR beta sequences were associated with specific HLA alleles at a false discovery rate of 0.05. Linkage disequilibrium might explain the correlated functional status among segregating V segments, but an unknown experimental factor could not be excluded. Immune exposure information for the cohort was limited to CMV serostatus. When HLA alleles, especially DR and DQ, strongly co-occurred, TCR associations were difficult to assign to individual alleles. In an earlier analysis of fewer than 700 of the donors, most TCR beta V segments appeared in productive rearrangements about 90% or about 30% of the time, broadly matching IMGT annotations. According to a later genetic analysis, donors in an Asian-associated ancestry cluster had fewer N-insertions in productive TCRs than the approximately 610-donor mean. In the study, some 160 TCR beta chains were listed as associated with cytomegalovirus. The presence/absence analyses assumed that sequencing depth was roughly uniform across donors, and that assumption may not be true. According to a later analysis, TCR association rates differed among HLA loci, with DRB1 alleles showing the most associated TCRs and HLA-C alleles showing the fewest. Cytomegalovirus status was reported to be diagnosed by the classifier with high specificity and sensitivity in both the original and validation cohorts. In a later analysis, several top co-occurrence clusters were reported to appear linked to parvovirus B19, influenza, CMV and Epstein-Barr virus. V-gene and J-gene trimming of TCR beta chains was associated with a missense DCLRE1C variant in a later genetic analysis, and the association was replicated in an independent cohort. The authors suggested that the approach could potentially be generalized to other disease states and immunological phenotypes. In a later analysis, most CMV-associated TCR beta chains were found to appear HLA-restricted, with HLA associations seemingly driven largely by CMV exposure. In this cohort, only TCR beta chains were sequenced, and detectable features were limited by the absence of alpha or paired-chain data. Compared with equally common non-associated chains, HLA-associated TCR beta chains in a later analysis were more clonally expanded and had lower generation probabilities. Because the 87-base-pair reads could not distinguish some IMGT-functional V segments, including TRBV6-2 and TRBV6-3, those segments were excluded. In vitro tests confirmed that a few of the cytomegalovirus-associated TCR beta chains recognize cytomegalovirus antigens.

In regard to this clone: Its cognate antigen has yet to be identified. No base quality values were provided; no much bigger clone lies one nucleotide off.

The cohort comprised fewer than 700 healthy bone marrow donors. At the time of sampling, all cohort members were nominally healthy, though unrecorded immune exposures were likely present. The donor was CMV seronegative and belonged to the group of around 400 seronegative cohort members. Every donor gave a peripheral blood sample, and the peripheral blood mononuclear cells from that sample were used for TCR beta sequencing. The Qiagen DNeasy Blood Extraction Kit was used to extract genomic DNA from the blood cell samples. The library was built by means of the immunoSEQ multiplex PCR assay. A mixture of 60 forward primers for TCR Vbeta segments and 13 reverse primers for TCR Jbeta segments was used in the multiplex PCR. The CDR3 region of rearranged TCR beta genes was amplified from genomic DNA by a multiplex PCR assay. Amplified TCR beta libraries were sequenced as 87-base-pair reads on the Illumina HiSeq System. The published analysis was carried out like this. A later analysis tallied tens of millions of unique TCR beta chains across the approximately 670 repertoires, and approximately 12 million of those chains were shared by two or more donors. To remove PCR and sequencing errors, raw reads were error-corrected and collapsed into unique sequences using a nearest-neighbor algorithm that merged closely related sequences. CDR3 sequences were aligned to IMGT reference sequences to assign V, D and J gene segments. For a sequence to be retained, a match of at least six nucleotides was required to both a V gene segment and a J gene segment. Rearrangements were classified as productive when the CDR3 lacked stop codons and remained in frame with V and J, and all other rearrangements were classified as non-productive. CDR3 was defined by IMGT convention, running from the second conserved V-encoded cysteine to the conserved J-encoded phenylalanine. In an earlier analysis of just under 600 of the donors, sequences lacking an unambiguous match to a single V gene segment were excluded. An earlier analysis of fewer than 750 of the donors classified V segments as functional when productive rearrangements were above 56.7% and as segregating when the standard deviation between donors was above 5%. A statistical classification framework was built to diagnose cytomegalovirus status from the catalog of TCR beta chain sequences. V and J gene assignment, in a later analysis, came from comparing TCR nucleotide sequences with IMGT/GENE-DB human TR gene sequences. Using the TCRdist pipeline, a later analysis assigned CDR3 sequences along with most-parsimonious VDJ recombination scenarios. In a later analysis, each TCR beta chain was defined by its CDR3 amino acid sequence together with its V-gene family, and reads without a unique V-gene family were excluded. A later analysis removed 500 to 650 highly shared, low-generation-probability nucleotide sequences to deal with suspected cross-contamination and a sequencing artifact. A later analysis calculated a clonal expansion index for each public chain from normalized within-repertoire ranks of inferred template counts. In a later analysis, generation probabilities were computed with a VDJ recombination model fitted to out-of-frame rearrangements, and the resulting probabilities were checked against IGoR. In a later analysis, TCR-TCR, TCR-HLA and TCR-CMV co-occurrence was scored with hypergeometric tests, and a repertoire-size bias correction was applied to TCR pairs. In a later analysis, false discovery rates were estimated by permuting HLA or CMV assignments 20 times. In a later analysis, co-occurring TCRs were grouped with DBSCAN, and TCRdist sequence similarity was added when clustering was performed within HLA-allele-positive subsets. Repertoires with fewer than 30,000 or more than 120,000 public chains, plus five repertoires with anomalous nucleotide sharing, were excluded from co-occurrence clustering. TCRdb took this table from immuneACCESS and kept in-frame rearrangements with V and J called. Such tables lack part of the clones; where checked against another copy, unresolved V genes explain under half of the gap, and the rest is unexplained. D and trimming come from the DNA, and the V and J calls and clone size come from that table. For this sample the table gives roughly 100,000 clones, of which roughly 80% were detected only once. The ten biggest clones cover around 4.4% of the sample.

CDR1 and CDR2 (SNHLY, FYNNEI) derive from the germline V gene. Ends trimmed: V by 6 bases, J by 3 bases; bases unmatched to a gene: 4. The CDR3, cysteine through phenylalanine, is 15 amino acids long. Here the CDR3 DNA is all that survives: 45 bases in frame from base 1. The sequence derives from a middle-aged man in good health and CMV-seronegative. Material: PBMCs. The sequence links TRBV2 to TRBJ2-1; 11 central nucleotides agree with TRBD2. CDR3 loop: CASSQGLAVYNEQFF. Here is the DNA: TGTGCCAGCAGCCAGGGACTAGCGGTCTACAATGAGCAGTTCTTC. The full variable domain, with segments outside the CDR3 supplied by the reference TRBV2 and TRBJ2-1 proteins, appears as EPEVTQTPSHQVTQMGQEVILRCVPISNHLYFYWYRQILGQKVEFLVSFYNNEISEKSEIFDDQFSVERPDGSNFTLKIRSTKLEDSAMYFCASSQGLAVYNEQFFGPGTRLTVL.